This TCR beta chain was identified in a study of blood T cell repertoires in COVID-19. The overall study: T cells, B-cell-depleted T cells, or PBMCs provided the cDNA or gDNA that served as material.

Participants' reported clinical history set cohort assignment. Under the authors' procedure: Estimation of nucleated cell counts relied on the amplification of reference gene primers. Clones were sequenced by immunoSEQ multiplex PCR, and TCRdb holds only the in-frame ones, with some missing. V, J and clone size reflect that table, while D and trimming were determined from the DNA. The profile shows hundreds of thousands of clones, more than 80% of them singletons. CDR1 and CDR2 from the germline V gene are MDHEN and SYDVKM. CDR3 length equals 14 residues. J was trimmed by 8 bases and V by 10 bases; bases with no gene match: 7.

This TCR derives from a man aged 30 to 39 who had recovered from COVID-19. Source material: PBMCs or T cells enriched from blood (not recorded which). V gene TRBV28 combines with J gene TRBJ2-1; TRBD2 agrees at 14 bases. The chain's CDR3 is CATCRLAGGDEQFF. Here the CDR3 DNA reads TGTGCCACCTGCCGACTAGCGGGAGGGGATGAGCAGTTCTTC.